The present TCR beta chain was sequenced within a study of T-cell reconstitution after alpha-beta-depleted transplantation in children. Using unique molecular identifiers, the investigators prepared the TCRbeta library. In TCRdb, the PCR reads were re-called with MiXCR into one record per CDR3 protein. The table lists more than 550,000 distinct CDR3 sequences, about 11% of them singletons. This clonotype appeared many times. Losses at the gene ends were 3 bases for V and 0 bases for J; bases not matched to a gene: 1. The CDR3 has 16 residues. Germline V gene sequence: CDR1 KGHDR, CDR2 SFDVKD. This chain connects TRBV24-1 to TRBJ2-1, with 10 positions matching TRBD2. The source is a human donor who donated a stem cell graft to a child with acute myeloid leukemia. The starting material was PBMCs from the stem cell graft donor, obtained from the stem cell graft. CDR3 DNA sequence: TGTGCCACCAGTGATGCTAGCGGGAGCTCCTACAATGAGCAGTTCTTC. Its translation is CATSDASGSSYNEQFF.